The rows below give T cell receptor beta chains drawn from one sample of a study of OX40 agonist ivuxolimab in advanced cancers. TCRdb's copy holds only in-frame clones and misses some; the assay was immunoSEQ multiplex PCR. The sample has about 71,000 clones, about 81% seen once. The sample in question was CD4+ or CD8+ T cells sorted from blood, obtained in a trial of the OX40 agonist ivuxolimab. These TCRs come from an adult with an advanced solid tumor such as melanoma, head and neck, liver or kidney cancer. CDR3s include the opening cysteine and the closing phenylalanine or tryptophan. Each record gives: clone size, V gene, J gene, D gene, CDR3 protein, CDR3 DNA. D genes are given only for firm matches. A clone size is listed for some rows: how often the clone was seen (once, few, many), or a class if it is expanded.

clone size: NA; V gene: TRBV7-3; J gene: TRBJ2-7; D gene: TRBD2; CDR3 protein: CASSPTSAREQYF; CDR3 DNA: TGTGCCAGCAGCCCGACTAGCGCCCGCGAGCAGTACTTC
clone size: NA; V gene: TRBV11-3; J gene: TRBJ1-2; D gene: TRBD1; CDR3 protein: CASSSQQGAHYGYTF; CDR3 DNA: TGTGCCAGCAGCTCCCAACAGGGGGCCCACTATGGCTACACCTTC
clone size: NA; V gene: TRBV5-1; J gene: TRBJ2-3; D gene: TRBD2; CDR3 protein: CASSLMGGTSTDTQYF; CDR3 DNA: TGCGCCAGCAGCTTAATGGGAGGGACTAGCACAGATACGCAGTATTTT
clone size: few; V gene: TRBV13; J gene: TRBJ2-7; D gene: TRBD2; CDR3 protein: CASSFLAGGFEQYF; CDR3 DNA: TGTGCCAGCAGCTTTTTAGCGGGAGGTTTTGAGCAGTACTTC
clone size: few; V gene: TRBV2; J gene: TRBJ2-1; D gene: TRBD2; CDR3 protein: CASSMGLAGVDEQFF; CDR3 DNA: TGTGCCAGCAGTATGGGACTAGCGGGAGTCGATGAGCAGTTCTTC
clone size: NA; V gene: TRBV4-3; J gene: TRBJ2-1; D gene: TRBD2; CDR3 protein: CASSPGGGALYNEQFF; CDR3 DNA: TGCGCCAGCAGCCCAGGCGGGGGGGCCTTGTACAATGAGCAGTTCTTC
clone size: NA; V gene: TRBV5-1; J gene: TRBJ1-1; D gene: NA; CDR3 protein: CASSTGNTEAFF; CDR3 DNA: TGCGCCAGCAGTACGGGTAACACTGAAGCTTTCTTT
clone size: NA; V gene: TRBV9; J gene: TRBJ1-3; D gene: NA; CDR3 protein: CASGQGWRQGSKREKGNTIYF; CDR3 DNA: TGTGCCAGTGGACAAGGCTGGCGGCAGGGAAGTAAAAGAGAGAAGGGAAACACCATATATTTT
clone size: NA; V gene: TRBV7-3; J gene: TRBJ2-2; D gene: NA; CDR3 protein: CASSLLNTGELFF; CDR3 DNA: TGTGCCAGCAGCCTCTTGAACACCGGGGAGCTGTTTTTT
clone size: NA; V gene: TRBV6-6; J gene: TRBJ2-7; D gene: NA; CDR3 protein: CASRLTMGPAAKQYF; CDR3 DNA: TGTGCCAGCAGGTTAACCATGGGACCCGCGGCGAAACAGTACTTC
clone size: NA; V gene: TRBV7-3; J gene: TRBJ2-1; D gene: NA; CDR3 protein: CASSSLGPTYPNEQFF; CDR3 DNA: TGTGCCAGCAGCTCCCTGGGACCGACTTATCCCAATGAGCAGTTCTTC
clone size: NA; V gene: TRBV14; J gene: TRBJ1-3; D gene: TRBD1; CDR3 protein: CASSHFRQGQFGNTIYF; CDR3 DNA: TGTGCCAGCAGCCATTTCCGACAGGGTCAGTTTGGAAACACCATATATTTT
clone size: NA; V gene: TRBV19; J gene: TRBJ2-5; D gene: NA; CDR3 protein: CASSARQMETQYF; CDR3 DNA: TGTGCCAGTAGTGCCCGACAGATGGAGACCCAGTACTTC
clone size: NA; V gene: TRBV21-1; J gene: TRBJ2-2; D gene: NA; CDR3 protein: CASSLWSCGLAGGIYTGELFF; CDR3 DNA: TGTGCCAGCAGCCTCTGGTCGTGTGGGCTAGCGGGGGGGATATACACCGGGGAGCTGTTTTTT
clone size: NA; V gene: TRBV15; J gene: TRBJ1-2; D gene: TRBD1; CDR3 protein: CATSSHRGVYGYTF; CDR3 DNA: TGTGCCACCAGCAGTCACAGGGGGGTCTATGGCTACACCTTC
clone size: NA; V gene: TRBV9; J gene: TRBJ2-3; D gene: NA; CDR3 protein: CASSVDGGGLDTQYF; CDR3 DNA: TGTGCCAGCAGCGTTGATGGGGGGGGCCTAGATACGCAGTATTTT
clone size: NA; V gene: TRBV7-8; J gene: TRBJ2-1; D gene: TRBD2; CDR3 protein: CASRTSSDEQFF; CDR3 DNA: TGTGCCAGCCGGACTAGCTCGGATGAGCAGTTCTTC
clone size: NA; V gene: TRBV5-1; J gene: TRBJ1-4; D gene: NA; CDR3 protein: CASSLAGEREKLFF; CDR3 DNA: TGCGCCAGCAGCTTGGCCGGAGAAAGGGAAAAACTGTTTTTT
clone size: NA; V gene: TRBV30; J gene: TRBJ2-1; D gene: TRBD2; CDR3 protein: CAWSVGRGAYNEQFF; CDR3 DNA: TGTGCCTGGAGTGTAGGTCGGGGGGCCTACAATGAGCAGTTCTTC
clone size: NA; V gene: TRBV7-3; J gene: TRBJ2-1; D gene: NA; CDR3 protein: CASSPPGRNEQFF; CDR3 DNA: TGTGCCAGCAGCCCCCCCGGACGGAATGAGCAGTTCTTC
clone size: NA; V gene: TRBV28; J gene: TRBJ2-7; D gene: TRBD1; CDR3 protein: CASSGGTGGSYEQYF; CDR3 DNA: TGTGCCAGCAGTGGCGGGACAGGGGGATCCTACGAGCAGTACTTC
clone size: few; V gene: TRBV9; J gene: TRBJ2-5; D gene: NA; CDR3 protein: CASSGGAQETQYF; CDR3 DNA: TGTGCCAGCAGCGGAGGGGCCCAAGAGACCCAGTACTTC
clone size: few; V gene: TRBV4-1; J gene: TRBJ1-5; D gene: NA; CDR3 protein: CASSEHDSNQPQHF; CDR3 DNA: TGCGCCAGCAGCGAGCATGATAGCAATCAGCCCCAGCATTTT